This T cell receptor beta chain was captured in a study of T cells in Graves' hyperthyroidism and ophthalmopathy. Study-level results: Ophthalmopathy was identified by the model a median 6.5 months ahead of onset. A model of 13 V-J pairs discriminated ophthalmopathy from stable hyperthyroidism.

The CDR3 totals 15 residues. Looked up from germline, CDR1 is SEHNR and CDR2 is FQNEAQ (reference sequence). Trimming took off 3 bases at V and 2 bases at J, with 13 bases between the two ends. Authors of the study amplified TCR beta CDR3 regions from RNA transcripts. HTBI primers were employed in a first-round RT-PCR of the TCR CDR3. TCRdb reprocessed the multiplex PCR reads via MiXCR and lists one record per CDR3 protein. The sample has under 350,000 distinct CDR3 sequences; roughly 13% are singletons. Points on this clonotype: No antigen is known for it.

The sample was blood. The sequence was collected from a woman aged 40 to 50 with Graves' hyperthyroidism. This chain joins TRBV7-9 and TRBJ1-1, with D possibly being TRBD1 (5 bases). CDR3 DNA: TGTGCCAGCAGCTTTTTTCAGGGACGAAACACTGAAGCTTTCTTT. This gives the protein CASSFFQGRNTEAFF.